A selection of T cell receptor beta chains follows, all from one sample in a study of blood T cell repertoires in COVID-19. This table comes from immunoSEQ multiplex PCR, and its TCRdb copy is limited to in-frame clones, with some not included. Of tens of thousands of clones listed, roughly 88% are singletons. Sequencing was done on a sample of peripheral blood. These receptors were obtained from a woman aged 70 to 79 with acute or convalescent COVID-19. Both conserved end residues are part of each CDR3. D genes are given only for firm matches. The size field is filled for only some rows; it gives once, few, many or a size class.

.,TRBV10-2,TRBD2,TRBJ2-7,CASRERGVSYEQYF,TGCGCCAGCAGGGAGCGGGGGGTCTCCTACGAGCAGTACTTC
once,TRBV7-2,TRBD2,TRBJ2-7,CASSLEASGSLYEQYF,TGTGCCAGCAGCTTAGAGGCTAGCGGGAGCCTTTACGAGCAGTACTTC
.,TRBV27,TRBD2,TRBJ2-5,CASSPLRTSGSEETQYF,TGTGCCAGCAGTCCGCTTCGGACTAGCGGGAGTGAAGAGACCCAGTACTTC
.,TRBV19,.,TRBJ1-5,CASMGGLIGNQPQHF,TGTGCCAGTATGGGGGGGTTAATAGGCAATCAGCCCCAGCATTTT
.,TRBV30,TRBD1,TRBJ1-1,CAWSLKQGSAFF,TGTGCCTGGAGTTTAAAACAGGGGTCAGCTTTCTTT
.,TRBV7-9,TRBD1,TRBJ2-3,CASSPPDRGPDNIDTQYF,TGTGCCAGCAGCCCGCCGGACAGGGGGCCGGATAATATAGATACGCAGTATTTT
.,TRBV7-9,.,TRBJ1-2,CASSPTWGGQVYGYTF,TGTGCCAGCAGCCCCACGTGGGGGGGGCAGGTATATGGCTACACCTTC
.,TRBV19,.,TRBJ1-5,CASSMGGVRDQPQHF,TGTGCCAGTAGTATGGGAGGGGTAAGGGATCAGCCCCAGCATTTT
.,TRBV5-6,.,TRBJ1-3,CASSLFSDSRSGNTIYF,TGTGCCAGCAGCTTATTTTCAGACTCCCGCTCTGGAAACACCATATATTTT
.,TRBV6-5,.,TRBJ2-7,CASSLSGGVTYEQYF,TGTGCCAGCAGTTTGAGCGGAGGGGTTACCTACGAGCAGTACTTC
.,TRBV5-1,TRBD1,TRBJ2-1,CASSLGTGRYNEQFF,TGCGCCAGCAGCTTGGGGACAGGTCGCTACAATGAGCAGTTCTTC
.,TRBV6-5,TRBD1,TRBJ2-1,CASSTRTGPGEQFF,TGTGCCAGCAGTACCCGGACAGGGCCGGGTGAGCAGTTCTTC